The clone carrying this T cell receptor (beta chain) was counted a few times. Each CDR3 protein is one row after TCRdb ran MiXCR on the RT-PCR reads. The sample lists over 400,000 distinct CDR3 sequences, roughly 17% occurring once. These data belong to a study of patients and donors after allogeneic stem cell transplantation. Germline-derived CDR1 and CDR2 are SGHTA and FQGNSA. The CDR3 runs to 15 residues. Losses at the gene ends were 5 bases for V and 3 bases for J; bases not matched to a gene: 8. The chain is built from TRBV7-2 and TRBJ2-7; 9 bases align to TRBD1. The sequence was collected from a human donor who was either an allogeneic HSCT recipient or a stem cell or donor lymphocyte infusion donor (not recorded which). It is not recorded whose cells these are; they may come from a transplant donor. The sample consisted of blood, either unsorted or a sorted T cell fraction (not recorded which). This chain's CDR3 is CASSRTGAPGYEQYF. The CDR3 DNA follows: TGTGCCAGCAGCCGGACAGGGGCTCCAGGCTACGAGCAGTACTTC.